The source of this T cell receptor beta chain is a study of CD8 T cells in Susac syndrome. Comments on this clonotype: Its target is unknown.

Whole-study results and caveats: Across the total CD8+ repertoires, 15 to 20 Susac-specific public clones were detected, and across the CD8+ TEMRA repertoires, roughly five such clones were detected.

RNA, at 0.5 to 1 ug, was reverse transcribed with random hexamers. The amplification used immunoSEQ multiplex PCR on TCR beta CDR3; it spanned 54 Vbeta and 13 Jbeta. TCRdb reprocessed the immunoSEQ multiplex PCR reads via MiXCR and lists one record per CDR3 protein. The table records 100,000 to 150,000 distinct CDR3 sequences, around 94% of them present only once. The authors negatively isolated CD8+ and CD4+ T cells and FACS-enriched TEMRA cells. This CDR3 has 12 amino acids. The V gene end was trimmed by 7 bases and the J gene end by 3 bases; junction bases not matched to a gene: 2. CDR1 is SQVTM, CDR2 ANQGSEA, per germline.

The rearrangement joins TRBV29-1 to TRBJ1-2; 10 positions agree with TRBD1. This receptor was identified in a human donor with Susac syndrome. Sequenced input: CD8+ T cells from PBMCs. The CDR3 nucleotides read TGCAGCGCCGACAGGGGGCACTATGGCTACACCTTC. Amino acids: CSADRGHYGYTF. Drawing the rest from reference TRBV29-1 and TRBJ1-2, the complete variable domain is SAVISQKPSRDICQRGTSLTIQCQVDSQVTMMFWYRQQPGQSLTLIATANQGSEATYESGFVIDKFPISRPNLTFSTLTVSNMSPEDSSIYLCSADRGHYGYTFGSGTRLTVV.